The 12 T cell receptor beta chains listed next were all sequenced from one sample in a study of T-cell memory formation after mild COVID-19. TCRdb re-called the 5' RACE reads through MiXCR, storing one row per CDR3 protein. This table has roughly 180,000 distinct CDR3 sequences, under 20% appearing once. Sequenced material: PBMCs or a T cell subset sorted from them (not recorded which). The receptors come from a man in his late teens or twenties who had mild COVID-19 (a few samples of this study predate the infection). Cell type and time point are not known.

The chain has TRBV6-5 and TRBJ1-1, with TRBD1 as a possible D gene (5 bases). The V and J ends lost 0 bases and 5 bases respectively, with 13 bases between them. The CDR3 runs 15 residues. Germline CDR1 reads MNHEY; CDR2 reads SVGAGI. CDR3: CASSYSSRGGTEAFF. The DNA for the CDR3 is TGTGCCAGCAGTTACTCGAGCCGGGGGGGGACTGAAGCTTTCTTT.

The rearrangement uses TRBV6-5 and TRBJ1-1; tentatively, D is TRBD1 (6 bases). With 2 bases removed from V and 1 base from J, the gap between germline ends came to 14 bases. Germline loops: CDR1 MNHEY, CDR2 SVGAGI. This CDR3 has 16 amino acids. The CDR3 DNA reads TGTGCCAGCAGTTACCGAGAACAGGGAGGGAACACTGAAGCTTTCTTT. Amino acids: CASSYREQGGNTEAFF.

The gene calls are TRBV7-3 and TRBJ2-1, with 8 bases that match TRBD2. Trimming removed 4 bases from V and 2 bases from J; junction bases left unmatched: 4. The CDR3 extends over 15 amino acids. Germline CDR1 reads SGHTA; CDR2 reads FQGTGA. The CDR3 DNA reads as TGTGCCAGCAGCTCAAAGCGGGGGCCCTACAATGAGCAGTTCTTC. As protein: CASSSKRGPYNEQFF.

The chain couples TRBV6-2 or TRBV6-3 to TRBJ2-1; 7 bases line up with TRBD2. Germline V CDR1 and CDR2: MNHEY, SVGEGT. V lost 2 bases, J lost 7 bases, and 8 bases stayed unmatched. The CDR3 runs 15 residues. CDR3 DNA sequence: TGTGCCAGCAGTTACACCCGGCAGGGAGGGAATGAGCAGTTCTTC. Translating it yields CASSYTRQGGNEQFF.

A few counts support this clonotype. The chain uses TRBV29-1 and TRBJ1-1, with TRBD1 as a possible D gene (6 bases). Germline assignment: CDR1 SQVTM and CDR2 ANQGSEA. V was shortened by 0 bases and J by 0 bases, with 8 bases between the two germline ends. The CDR3 extends over 14 amino acids. This CDR3 reads CSVEEGTLNTEAFF. CDR3 coding DNA: TGCAGCGTTGAAGAAGGGACATTGAACACTGAAGCTTTCTTT. The full variable domain, its missing parts supplied by reference TRBV29-1 and TRBJ1-1, is SAVISQKPSRDICQRGTSLTIQCQVDSQVTMMFWYRQQPGQSLTLIATANQGSEATYESGFVIDKFPISRPNLTFSTLTVSNMSPEDSSIYLCSVEEGTLNTEAFFGQGTRLTVV.

This clonotype was detected a few times. J is TRBJ2-7 and V is TRBV2; D is perhaps TRBD2 (5 bases). This CDR3 has 15 residues. Germline loops: CDR1 SNHLY, CDR2 FYNNEI. The germline V and J ends were trimmed by 7 bases and 0 bases, with 16 bases remaining between them. The CDR3 protein is CASTSSWESSYEQYV. The CDR3 bases are TGTGCCAGCACCTCCTCCTGGGAGAGCTCCTACGAGCAGTACGTC.

The chain uses TRBV6-1 and TRBJ2-1; TRBD2 matches 7 bases. CDR1 is MNHNS and CDR2 is SASEGT in the germline V gene. J lost 6 bases, V lost 3 bases, and 5 bases had no gene match. The CDR3 totals 14 residues. The CDR3 spells CASSEGTIVNEQFF. The CDR3 bases are TGTGCCAGCAGTGAGGGGACTATCGTCAATGAGCAGTTCTTC.

This clonotype has just a few counts. The chain employs TRBV7-3 and TRBJ2-1; 7 positions match TRBD2. CDR3 length equals 15 residues. Unmatched junction bases numbered 4, after V lost 0 bases and J lost 5 bases. Looked up from germline, CDR1 is SGHTA and CDR2 is FQGTGA. In nucleotides, the CDR3 is TGTGCCAGCAGCTTAACCCGGGACTACGACAATGAGCAGTTCTTC. Its translation is CASSLTRDYDNEQFF.

This rearrangement joins TRBV7-9 to TRBJ1-1, with no clear D. With 6 bases removed from V and 10 bases from J, the gap between germline ends came to 9 bases. Germline V CDR1 and CDR2: SEHNR, FQNEAQ (reference sequence). This CDR3 is built from 10 residues. CDR3 DNA sequence: TGTGCCAGCAGTGAGTCGGGAGCTTTCTTT. Translation: CASSESGAFF.

This clonotype was detected many times. The chain combines TRBV6-5 with TRBJ2-6, with a tentative D call TRBD2 (7 bases). The germline CDR1 and CDR2 sequences are MNHEY and SVGAGI. Trimming cost V 6 bases and J 4 bases, with 22 bases left between them. CDR3 length: 18 amino acids. CDR3 protein: CASSLWEGGDSGANVLTF. CDR3 coding DNA: TGTGCCAGCAGCCTCTGGGAGGGGGGGGACTCCGGGGCCAACGTCCTGACTTTC.

The J gene is TRBJ1-5, the V gene TRBV7-8; D is ambiguous. The germline V gene encodes CDR1 SGHVS and CDR2 FQNEAQ. The ends were cut back, 0 bases at V and 6 bases at J, with 6 bases in the middle. The CDR3 covers 13 residues. CDR3 bases: TGTGCCAGCAGCTTAGCCGAATCTCAGCCCCAGCATTTT. Amino acids: CASSLAESQPQHF. The whole variable domain, remainder taken from reference TRBV7-8 and TRBJ1-5, is GAGVSQSPRYKVAKRGQDVALRCDPISGHVSLFWYQQALGQGPEFLTYFQNEAQLDKSGLPSDRFFAERPEGSVSTLKIQRTQQEDSAVYLCASSLAESQPQHFGDGTRLSIL.

This clonotype was seen at least ten times. The chain employs TRBV30 and TRBJ2-5, with 8 bases aligning to TRBD1. Looked up from germline, CDR1 is GTSNPN and CDR2 is SVGIG (reference sequence). This CDR3 is 13 amino acids long. The trim removed 3 bases at V and 4 bases at J, leaving 4 bases unmatched. As DNA, the CDR3 is TGTGCCTGGAGCAGGGGGCTTGGAGAGACCCAGTACTTC. Translation: CAWSRGLGETQYF.